These 13 T cell receptor beta chains came from one sample sequenced in a study of T cell responses to AZD1222 COVID-19 vaccine. TCRdb keeps only in-frame clones here, not all; method: immunoSEQ multiplex PCR. Here the sample spans 110,000 or so clones, about 86% being singletons. Sequenced material: peripheral blood, taken on day 0 of AZD1222 vaccination. The source is an adult in good health.

The table lists this clone with a few counts. This sequence joins TRBV29-1 and TRBJ1-2, with no clear D. The CDR3 is 10 amino acids. Germline lookup yields CDR1 SQVTM and CDR2 ANQGSEA. The germline V and J ends were trimmed by 6 bases and 5 bases, with 7 bases remaining between them. The CDR3 region is CSVADYGYTF. CDR3 sequence (DNA): TGCAGCGTAGCGGATTATGGCTACACCTTC.

This chain links TRBV6-5 with TRBJ1-5; D gene uncertain. The CDR3 consists of 14 residues. V dropped 1 base and J dropped 2 bases, with 6 bases sitting between them. Germline values: CDR1 MNHEY, CDR2 SVGAGI. The CDR3 nucleotides are TGTGCCAGCAGTTACTTACGTGGCAATCAGCCCCAGCATTTT. It specifies CASSYLRGNQPQHF.

This clone was counted only a few times. The chain combines TRBV5-6 with TRBJ1-1; no definite D call. V dropped 4 bases and J dropped 3 bases, with 13 bases sitting between them. The CDR3 is made up of 14 amino acids. Germline V gene sequence: CDR1 SGHDT, CDR2 YYEEEE. In nucleotides, the CDR3 is TGTGCCAGCAGCCAGGCCACCACGTACACTGAAGCTTTCTTT. Its protein product is CASSQATTYTEAFF. The entire variable domain, with the rest obtained from reference TRBV5-6 and TRBJ1-1, is as follows: DAGVTQSPTHLIKTRGQQVTLRCSPKSGHDTVSWYQQALGQGPQFIFQYYEEEERQRGNFPDRFSGHQFPNYSSELNVNALLLGDSALYLCASSQATTYTEAFFGQGTRLTVV.

The chain is built from TRBV18 and TRBJ1-1; D is possibly TRBD1 (6 bases). V dropped 3 bases and J dropped 7 bases, with 12 bases sitting between them. Germline CDR1 reads KGHSH; CDR2 reads LQKENI. The CDR3 is 13 amino acids. The CDR3 loop reads CASSPGEDSEAFF. CDR3 nucleotide sequence: TGTGCCAGCTCACCGGGGGAGGACAGTGAAGCTTTCTTT.

The gene calls are TRBV7-2 and TRBJ2-5, with a tentative D call TRBD2 (5 bases). This CDR3 is built from 14 residues. Germline CDR1 SGHTA, CDR2 FQGNSA. V was trimmed by 5 bases and J by 1 base, leaving 11 bases between them. In nucleotides, the CDR3 is TGTGCCAGCAGCCCGTTGAGGGTCCAAGAGACCCAGTACTTC. As protein: CASSPLRVQETQYF.

The rearrangement links TRBV7-2 to TRBJ2-1; TRBD2 matches at 7 bases. Germline CDR1 SGHTA, CDR2 FQGNSA. There are 15 residues in the CDR3. V gave up 5 bases and J gave up 2 bases; unmatched junction bases: 6. This CDR3 reads CASSHSGVTYNEQFF. CDR3 nucleotides: TGTGCCAGCAGCCACAGCGGGGTAACCTACAATGAGCAGTTCTTC. Variable domain in full (rest from reference TRBV7-2 and TRBJ2-1): GAGVSQSPSNKVTEKGKDVELRCDPISGHTALYWYRQSLGQGLEFLIYFQGNSAPDKSGLPSDRFSAERTGGSVSTLTIQRTQQEDSAVYLCASSHSGVTYNEQFFGPGTRLTVL.

The gene calls are TRBV28 and TRBJ1-2; a weak D match, TRBD1 (5 bases). Germline loops: CDR1 MDHEN, CDR2 SYDVKM. This CDR3 spans 14 amino acids. V was pared by 5 bases and J by 5 bases, with 15 bases between. CDR3 nucleotide sequence: TGTGCCAGCAGTGGAGCTAGGGGAGTGTATGGCTACACCTTC. Translation gives CASSGARGVYGYTF.

This chain links TRBV19 with TRBJ1-5, with no clear D. Germline CDR1 LNHDA, CDR2 SQIVND (reference sequence). V shed 3 bases and J shed 0 bases, with 15 bases lying between them. The CDR3 runs 17 residues. This CDR3 reads CASSIMGKDYSNQPQHF. The CDR3 region has the DNA TGTGCCAGTAGTATTATGGGAAAGGATTATAGCAATCAGCCCCAGCATTTT.

The chain employs TRBV6-1 and TRBJ2-2; no firm D call. This CDR3 comprises 14 residues. The V end was cut by 3 bases, the J end by 4 bases, with 9 bases between. Germline V gene data show CDR1 as MNHNS and CDR2 as SASEGT. The CDR3 DNA sequence: TGTGCCAGCAGTGAGGGCCCGGCCACCGGGGAGCTGTTTTTT. This sequence encodes CASSEGPATGELFF.

V and J are TRBV24-1 and TRBJ2-2; 8 bases fit TRBD1. Looked up from germline, CDR1 is KGHDR and CDR2 is SFDVKD. The CDR3 contains 14 residues. With V trimmed by 8 bases and J by 7 bases, 8 bases remained unmatched. CDR3 region: CATTRTGQDGELFF. For the CDR3, the DNA is TGTGCCACCACCCGGACAGGGCAGGACGGGGAGCTGTTTTTT.

The chain joins TRBV7-9 to TRBJ2-2, with 7 positions matching TRBD2. Trimming at V came to 7 bases and at J to 1 base, leaving 12 bases not matched to a gene. Germline V gene data show CDR1 as SEHNR and CDR2 as FQNEAQ (reference sequence). The CDR3 contains 17 residues. The CDR3 DNA reads as TGTGCCAGCATCACTTTGGGAGGGGACCTGAACACCGGGGAGCTGTTTTTT. Translated: CASITLGGDLNTGELFF.

A few counts support this clone. The chain employs TRBV4-3 and TRBJ1-6; D perhaps matches TRBD1 (6 bases). The CDR3 totals 15 residues. Germline V CDR1 and CDR2: LGHNA, YSLEER. The V and J ends lost 1 base and 9 bases respectively, with 13 bases between them. CDR3 coding DNA: TGCGCCAGCAGCCAAGCGGGGGCCTCAGGTTCACCCCTCCACTTT. Encoded protein: CASSQAGASGSPLHF.

This clone showed up just once. The gene calls are TRBV27 and TRBJ2-7; possible D gene TRBD1, 6 bases. V lost 5 bases and J lost 2, with 10 bases in between. Germline V gene data show CDR1 as MNHEY and CDR2 as SMNVEV (reference sequence). The CDR3 sequence is 13 residues long. Written as DNA, the CDR3 is TGTGCCAGCAGTCTTCCAGGGGCCTACGAGCAGTACTTC. The encoded protein is CASSLPGAYEQYF.